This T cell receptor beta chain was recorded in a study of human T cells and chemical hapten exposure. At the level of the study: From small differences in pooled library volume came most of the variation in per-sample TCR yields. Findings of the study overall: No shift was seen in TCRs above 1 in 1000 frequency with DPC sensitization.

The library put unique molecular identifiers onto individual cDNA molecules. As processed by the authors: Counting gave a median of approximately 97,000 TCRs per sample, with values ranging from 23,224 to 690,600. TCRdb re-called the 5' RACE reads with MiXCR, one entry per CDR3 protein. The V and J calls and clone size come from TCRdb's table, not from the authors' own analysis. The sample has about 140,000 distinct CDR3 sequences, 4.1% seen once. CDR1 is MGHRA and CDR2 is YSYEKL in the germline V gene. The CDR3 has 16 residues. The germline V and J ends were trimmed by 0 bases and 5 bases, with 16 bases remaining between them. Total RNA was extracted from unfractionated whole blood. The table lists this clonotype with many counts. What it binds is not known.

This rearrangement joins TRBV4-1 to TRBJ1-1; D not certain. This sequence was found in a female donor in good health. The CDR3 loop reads CASSQDPRHRGTEAFF. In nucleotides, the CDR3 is TGCGCCAGCAGCCAAGATCCCAGGCACCGAGGGACTGAAGCTTTCTTT.